Each of the 21 T cell receptor beta chains below was sequenced from the same sample in a study of CD8 T cells in Susac syndrome. RNA totalling roughly 0.45 to 1 ug underwent reverse transcription with random hexamers. TCRdb reanalysed the immunoSEQ multiplex PCR reads using MiXCR and keeps one entry per CDR3 protein. The sample records about 210,000 distinct CDR3 sequences, 94% being singletons. The sequenced sample consisted of CD4+ T cells from PBMCs. The receptors derive from a human donor with Susac syndrome.

The gene calls are TRBV7-9 and TRBJ2-5; possibly TRBD2 for D (5 bases). Germline-derived CDR1 and CDR2 are SEHNR and FQNEAQ (reference sequence). CDR3 size: 13 residues. Trimming removed 5 bases at V and 4 bases at J, with 11 bases between. The CDR3 loop is CASSRRQSETQYF. The CDR3 coding sequence is TGTGCCAGCAGCCGGAGGCAGTCAGAGACCCAGTACTTC.

This clonotype was picked up one time. This sequence joins TRBV5-4 and TRBJ2-1, with 14 bases identical to TRBD2. The germline CDR1 and CDR2 sequences are SGHNT and YYREEE (reference sequence). The junction had 2 bases not matched to a gene; V was cut back by 0 bases and J by 6 bases. The CDR3 is made up of 16 amino acids. The DNA of the CDR3 is TGTGCCAGCAGCTTGGGGGGACTAGCGGGGGCCAATGAGCAGTTCTTC. This translates into CASSLGGLAGANEQFF.

The chain uses TRBV10-3 and TRBJ1-1, with D unresolved. This CDR3 spans 12 amino acids. V lost 7 bases to trimming and J lost 2 bases, with 8 bases between them. Looked up from germline, CDR1 is ENHRY and CDR2 is SYGVKD. CDR3 sequence (DNA): TGTGCCATCATGGGCTATAACACTGAAGCTTTCTTT. It specifies CAIMGYNTEAFF.

V is TRBV18 and J is TRBJ2-1, with 7 bases identical to TRBD1. Looked up from germline, CDR1 is KGHSH and CDR2 is LQKENI. The CDR3 extends over 15 amino acids. The V segment lost 0 bases and the J segment 3 bases; nucleotides outside the gene matches: 2. CDR3 sequence (DNA): TGTGCCAGCTCACCACCAGGGGACAGCTACAATGAGCAGTTCTTC. Protein product: CASSPPGDSYNEQFF.

The chain combines TRBV5-4 with TRBJ2-7; TRBD1 or TRBD2 may be the D gene (5 bases each). Trimming removed 6 bases from V and 5 bases from J, with 24 bases in between. CDR1 and CDR2 (germline): SGHNT, YYREEE (reference sequence). This CDR3 has 16 residues. For the CDR3, the DNA is TGTGCCAGCAAAAATTACGGGACCGCCATAAGAAACGAGCAGTACTTC. Translating gives CASKNYGTAIRNEQYF. Full variable domain (missing parts from reference TRBV5-4 and TRBJ2-7): ETGVTQSPTHLIKTRGQQVTLRCSSQSGHNTVSWYQQALGQGPQFIFQYYREEENGRGNFPPRFSGLQFPNYSSELNVNALELDDSALYLCASKNYGTAIRNEQYFGPGTRLTVT.

The chain combines TRBV12-3 or TRBV12-4 with TRBJ2-3, with 7 positions matching TRBD1. The V gene end was trimmed by 6 bases and the J gene end by 0 bases; junction bases not matched to a gene: 3. The CDR3 sequence is 14 residues long. CDR3 protein: CASRVGQSTDTQYF. In nucleotides, the CDR3 is TGTGCCAGCAGAGTGGGACAGAGCACAGATACGCAGTATTTT.

In its sample, this clonotype was seen once. V gene TRBV9 combines with J gene TRBJ1-1; perhaps TRBD1 as D (6 bases). There are 15 residues in the CDR3. Germline assignment: CDR1 SGDLS and CDR2 YYNGEE. The germline V and J ends were trimmed by 0 bases and 1 base, with 10 bases remaining between them. The chain's CDR3 is CASSVGDNQNTEAFF. The CDR3 DNA follows: TGTGCCAGCAGCGTAGGGGACAACCAGAACACTGAAGCTTTCTTT.

A word on this clonotype: Mismatch with germline at one junction end may stem from a read error. The chain uses TRBV5-1 and TRBJ2-3; 9 positions match TRBD2. The CDR3 totals 14 residues. Germline CDR1 reads SGHRS; CDR2 reads YFSETQ. The CDR3 here is CASSLDPGTSPFGF. The CDR3 DNA sequence: TGCGCCAGCAGCTTGGACCCTGGGACTAGCCCATTCGGATTT.

The chain couples TRBV7-9 to TRBJ2-4; 9 bases match TRBD1. Losses at the gene ends were 5 bases for V and 7 bases for J; bases not matched to a gene: 6. Germline V gene data show CDR1 as SEHNR and CDR2 as FQNEAQ (reference sequence). The CDR3 loop spans 14 amino acids. Here the CDR3 DNA reads TGTGCCAGCAGCGAACAGACAGGGGGGAACATTCAGTACTTC. Its protein product is CASSEQTGGNIQYF.

The V call is TRBV25-1, the J call TRBJ2-3; D gene ambiguous. The V gene lost 9 bases and the J gene lost 1 base, with 14 bases spanning the gap. The germline gives CDR1 MGHDK, CDR2 SYGVNS. The CDR3 runs to 14 residues. Here the CDR3 DNA reads TGTGCCAGTAGACACGTCTCGGGCACAGATACGCAGTATTTT. This translates into CASRHVSGTDTQYF.

The chain uses TRBV7-2 and TRBJ2-6; D unresolved. Germline CDR1 and CDR2: SGHTA and FQGNSA. Trimming left V 1 base short and J 2 bases short, with 9 bases between. The CDR3 consists of 16 residues. The CDR3 coding sequence is TGTGCCAGCAGCTTAGAATGGCAGCCTGGGGCCAACGTCCTGACTTTC. It codes for CASSLEWQPGANVLTF.

CDR3 in amino acids: CAWSIPRGGQGRTDTQYF. The DNA of the CDR3 is TGTGCCTGGAGTATCCCTCGGGGAGGACAGGGGAGGACAGATACGCAGTATTTT. V is TRBV30 and J is TRBJ2-3; 9 bases match TRBD1. In germline, CDR1 is GTSNPN, CDR2 SVGIG (reference sequence). The CDR3 sequence is 18 residues long. V shed 2 bases and J 3 bases; nucleotides not matched to a gene: 15.

The rearrangement links TRBV6-1 to TRBJ2-7; D remains unclear. Germline CDR1 and CDR2: MNHNS and SASEGT. This CDR3 has 12 amino acids. V lost 2 bases and J lost 9, with 11 bases in between. CDR3 loop: CASSENRVRQYF. CDR3 bases: TGTGCCAGCAGTGAAAACCGGGTCCGGCAGTACTTC.

The DNA for the CDR3 is TGTGCCAGCACTCTGGGGCACGCGGGGGAGCAGTACTTC. This codes for CASTLGHAGEQYF. The rearrangement links TRBV12-3 or TRBV12-4 to TRBJ2-7, with D possibly TRBD2 on 6 matching bases. There are 13 residues in the CDR3. Trimming left V 7 bases short and J 7 bases short, with 17 bases between.

The chain links TRBV19 to TRBJ2-3, with unresolved D. The CDR3 loop spans 16 amino acids. The germline gives CDR1 LNHDA, CDR2 SQIVND (reference sequence). V lost 2 bases and J 0 bases, leaving 12 bases between the germline ends. This CDR3 is CASSITTATSTDTQYF. In DNA form, the CDR3 reads TGTGCCAGTAGTATAACCACGGCTACTAGCACAGATACGCAGTATTTT.

CDR3 loop: CASRPTGGGNTGELFF. The CDR3 DNA follows: TGTGCCAGCAGACCGACAGGGGGAGGAAACACCGGGGAGCTGTTTTTT. This chain uses TRBV7-3 with TRBJ2-2; 9 bases align to TRBD1. The length of the CDR3 is 16 residues. V was clipped by 6 bases and J by 2 bases; unmatched bases: 7. The V gene's germline CDR1 is SGHTA and CDR2 FQGTGA.

The chain is built from TRBV29-1 and TRBJ2-1, with D perhaps matching TRBD1 (6 bases). CDR3 size: 14 residues. CDR1 and CDR2 (germline): SQVTM, ANQGSEA. Trimming shortened V by 0 bases and J by 4 bases, and 10 bases separated the two germline ends. The CDR3 coding sequence is TGCAGCGTTGAAGATGGTGGGACATACAATGAGCAGTTCTTC. Translating gives CSVEDGGTYNEQFF.

The chain combines TRBV11-2 with TRBJ1-1, with D possibly being TRBD1 (6 bases). V was shortened by 4 bases and J by 1 base, with 19 bases between the two germline ends. The CDR3 totals 17 residues. Per the germline V gene, CDR1 is SGHAT and CDR2 is FQNNGV. The CDR3 DNA sequence: TGTGCCAGCAGCTCCCTGGGACATTTGAGGACGAACACTGAAGCTTTCTTT. It encodes CASSSLGHLRTNTEAFF.

The count of this clonotype is one. The chain has TRBV15 and TRBJ2-1; D uncertain. Trimming took off 3 bases at V and 4 bases at J, with 10 bases between the two ends. Per germline, CDR1 LNHNV and CDR2 YYDKDF (reference sequence). CDR3 length: 14 amino acids. CDR3 DNA: TGTGCCACCAGCAGGAAGGGCTTTTACAATGAGCAGTTCTTC. Its translation is CATSRKGFYNEQFF. The whole variable domain, remainder taken from reference TRBV15 and TRBJ2-1, is DAMVIQNPRYQVTQFGKPVTLSCSQTLNHNVMYWYQQKSSQAPKLLFHYYDKDFNNEADTPDNFQSRRPNTSFCFLDIRSPGLGDTAMYLCATSRKGFYNEQFFGPGTRLTVL.

The chain links TRBV3-1 to TRBJ2-3, with no clear D. The CDR3 extends over 13 amino acids. CDR1 is LGHDT and CDR2 is YNNKEL in the germline V gene (reference sequence). Trimming removed 4 bases at V and 2 bases at J, with 7 bases between. The DNA for the CDR3 is TGTGCCAGCAGCCCCCTGACCACAGATACGCAGTATTTT. This encodes CASSPLTTDTQYF.

The chain recombines TRBV9 with TRBJ2-2, with a weak D call TRBD2 (6 bases). Trimming took off 4 bases at V and 6 bases at J, with 25 bases between the two ends. Germline V gene lookup returns CDR1 SGDLS and CDR2 YYNGEE. This CDR3 region has 18 residues. The CDR3 sequence: CASSPSGTRDWRSGELFF. The DNA for the CDR3 is TGTGCCAGCAGCCCCTCCGGGACCCGGGACTGGCGGTCCGGGGAGCTGTTTTTT.